Sequencing of this T cell receptor beta chain was carried out in a study of T-cell reconstitution after alpha-beta-depleted transplantation in children. There are many counts of this clonotype. Its antigen remains unidentified. General study results and limits: Recipient T cells and thymic progenitors that survived gave rise to the high TCRbeta diversity observed at day 60 in some patients. It was reported that alpha-beta T cells came from several hundred expanded graft clones (about two months after transplant). T-cell counts and diversity were attributed mostly to newly produced T cells one year after transplant.

Using unique molecular identifiers, the investigators prepared the TCRbeta library. One entry per CDR3 protein, called by TCRdb with MiXCR from the PCR reads. The sample shows approximately 290,000 distinct CDR3 sequences, around a tenth of them seen only once. Germline CDR1 SGHTA, CDR2 FQGTGA. The ends were cut back, 2 bases at V and 7 bases at J, with 13 bases in the middle. The CDR3 totals 14 residues. This receptor was taken from a male patient between 2 and 9 years old who had a stem cell transplant for chronic granulomatous disease, so the T cells may come from the graft donor. The rearrangement uses TRBV7-3 and TRBJ2-3; a weak D match, TRBD2 (6 bases). Source: peripheral blood, taken 180 days after TCRalphabeta/CD19-depleted stem cell transplant. The CDR3 nucleotides are TGTGCCAGCAGCTTAGAGGGAGGAGGTAATACGCAGTATTTT. As protein: CASSLEGGGNTQYF.